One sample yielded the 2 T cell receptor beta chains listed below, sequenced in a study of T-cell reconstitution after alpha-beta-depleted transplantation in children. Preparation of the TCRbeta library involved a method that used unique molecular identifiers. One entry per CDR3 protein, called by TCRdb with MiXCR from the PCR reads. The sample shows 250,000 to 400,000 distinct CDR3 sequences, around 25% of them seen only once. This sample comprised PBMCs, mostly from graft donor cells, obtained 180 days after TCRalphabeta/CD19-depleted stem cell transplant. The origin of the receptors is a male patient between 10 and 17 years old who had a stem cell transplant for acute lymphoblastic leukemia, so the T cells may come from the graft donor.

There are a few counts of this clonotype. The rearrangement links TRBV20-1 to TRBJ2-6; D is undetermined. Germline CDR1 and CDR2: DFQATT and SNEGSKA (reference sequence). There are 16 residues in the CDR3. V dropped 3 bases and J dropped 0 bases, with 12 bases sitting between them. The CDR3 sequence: CSASSGEYSGANVLTF. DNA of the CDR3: TGCAGTGCTAGTAGTGGAGAATACTCTGGGGCCAACGTCCTGACTTTC.

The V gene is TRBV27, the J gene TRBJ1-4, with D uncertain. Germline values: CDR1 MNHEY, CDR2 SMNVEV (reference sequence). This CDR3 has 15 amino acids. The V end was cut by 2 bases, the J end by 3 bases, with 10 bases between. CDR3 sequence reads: CASSLLGSSNEKLFF. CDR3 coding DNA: TGTGCCAGCAGTTTACTGGGCAGTTCTAATGAAAAACTGTTTTTT.